Detailed here is one T cell receptor beta chain. Antigen specificity is unknown. The data originate from a study of T cell responses to AZD1222 COVID-19 vaccine. Study results and caveats: Donors were chiefly white British, with a greater number of females, and clonal diversity was perhaps underestimated.

Trimming cost V 4 bases and J 0 bases, with 12 bases left between them. The V gene's germline CDR1 is SGHAT and CDR2 FQNNGV. The CDR3 contains 15 residues. The repertoire was sequenced with immunoSEQ multiplex PCR; TCRdb's copy has only in-frame clones and lacks some. The sample lists 90,000 to 150,000 clones, approximately 90% occurring once. The sequence derives from an adult who received the AZD1222 COVID-19 vaccine. Here the sequenced sample was peripheral blood, taken 28 days after the second AZD1222 dose. V usage is TRBV11-2 and J usage is TRBJ1-2, with D perhaps TRBD1 (6 bases). The CDR3 bases are TGTGCCAGCAGCTCATGGACAGTCTCTAACTATGGCTACACCTTC. Residues: CASSSWTVSNYGYTF.